This T cell receptor beta chain appears in the sequencing data of a study of T-cell reconstitution after alpha-beta-depleted transplantation in children. Study-wide findings and caveats: Day-60 TCRbeta diversity that was high in some patients was derived from surviving recipient T cells and thymic progenitors. The main origin of T-cell counts and diversity one year after transplant was newly produced T cells. Reportedly, alpha-beta T cells present about two months post-transplant originated from several hundred expanded clones of graft origin.

To note about this clonotype: What it binds is not known.

The CDR3 has 14 residues. V lost 4 bases and J 4 bases, leaving 13 bases between the germline ends. From germline, CDR1 is SEHNR and CDR2 FQNEAQ (reference sequence). During its preparation, the TCRbeta library received unique molecular identifiers. TCRdb re-called the PCR reads through MiXCR, storing one row per CDR3 protein. The table has 670,000 or so distinct CDR3 sequences, approximately 14% seen once. V and J are TRBV7-9 and TRBJ1-1; D is ambiguous. Sequencing was performed on PBMCs, taken before TCRalphabeta/CD19-depleted stem cell transplant. This clonotype originated in a girl aged 2 to 10 with congenital amegakaryocytic thrombocytopenia, due to receive a stem cell transplant. CDR3 nucleotide sequence: TGTGCCAGCAGCTCGGCGGGCAGAAGCACTGAAGCTTTCTTT. It yields the protein CASSSAGRSTEAFF. The variable domain in full, with the rest retrieved from reference TRBV7-9 and TRBJ1-1, is DTGVSQNPRHKITKRGQNVTFRCDPISEHNRLYWYRQTLGQGPEFLTYFQNEAQLEKSRLLSDRFSAERPKGSFSTLEIQRTEQGDSAMYLCASSSAGRSTEAFFGQGTRLTVV.